This passage covers 5 T cell receptor beta chains from one sample sequenced in a study of T-cell reconstitution after alpha-beta-depleted transplantation in children. Unique molecular identifiers were incorporated when the TCRbeta library was constructed. Using its own MiXCR run on the PCR reads, TCRdb lists one record per CDR3 protein. The data show roughly 590,000 distinct CDR3 sequences, with 15% to 20% seen just once and around 0.96% held by the top ten. The sample consisted of PBMCs from the stem cell graft donor, taken from the stem cell graft. These receptors were collected from a human donor who donated a stem cell graft to a child with acute myeloid leukemia.

The chain recombines TRBV27 with TRBJ2-1; D perhaps matches TRBD1 (5 bases). This CDR3 has 15 amino acids. The germline V and J ends were trimmed by 10 bases and 0 bases, with 16 bases remaining between them. Germline V gives CDR1 MNHEY, CDR2 SMNVEV (reference sequence). In DNA form, the CDR3 reads TGTGCCACCTTACCGGACGGACACTCCTACAATGAGCAGTTCTTC. It is translated as CATLPDGHSYNEQFF.

In nucleotides, the CDR3 is TGTGCCAGCAGCTCCCCTCCGAGGACCCTTATAAGGTACAATGAGCAGTTCTTC. As protein: CASSSPPRTLIRYNEQFF. This sequence joins TRBV11-2 and TRBJ2-1, with unresolved D. The CDR3 loop spans 18 amino acids. With 4 bases removed from V and 4 bases from J, the gap between germline ends came to 23 bases. Germline V gives CDR1 SGHAT, CDR2 FQNNGV.

This clonotype showed up many times. The chain carries TRBV7-6 and TRBJ2-7; no definite D call. Trimming took 6 bases from V and 5 from J, leaving 14 bases between them. Germline-derived CDR1 and CDR2 are SGHVS and FNYEAQ. The CDR3 is 13 amino acids. The CDR3 sequence is CASRKGWFNEQYF. Written as DNA, the CDR3 is TGTGCCAGCAGAAAGGGCTGGTTCAACGAGCAGTACTTC.

This chain joins TRBV25-1 and TRBJ2-3; D call uncertain. V dropped 3 bases and J dropped 4 bases, with 8 bases sitting between them. From germline, CDR1 is MGHDK and CDR2 SYGVNS. The CDR3 is 13 amino acids. DNA of the CDR3: TGTGCCAGCAGTGATCCCTTTGCAGATACGCAGTATTTT. The encoded protein is CASSDPFADTQYF.

This clonotype was counted many times. J is TRBJ2-1 and V is TRBV20-1; no reliable D call. Germline CDR1 is DFQATT and CDR2 is SNEGSKA (reference sequence). Trimming took 5 bases from V and 4 from J, leaving 18 bases between them. The CDR3 runs 15 residues. The CDR3 nucleotides read TGCAGTGCTCATGGGGTCAACCGTTTTTACAATGAGCAGTTCTTC. This sequence encodes CSAHGVNRFYNEQFF.